The text below deals with one T cell receptor beta chain. Methods used by the authors: Estimation of nucleated cell counts was performed using reference gene primer amplification. Sequencing was performed with immunoSEQ multiplex PCR; in TCRdb, only in-frame clones are kept and a portion is missing. V and J calls and clone size are as listed in that table; D and trimming were resolved from the DNA. Here the sample spans around 110,000 clones, over 75% being singletons. The sample belongs to a study of blood T cell repertoires in COVID-19. Study-level background: PBMCs, B-cell-depleted T cells, or T cells provided the cDNA or gDNA that made up the material.

CDR1 is ENHRY, CDR2 SYGVKD, per germline. V lost 4 bases, J lost 1 base, and 9 bases lay in between. The CDR3 sequence is 14 residues long. V is TRBV10-3 and J is TRBJ2-3; TRBD2 might be the D (6 bases). The source material was peripheral blood. The receptor was derived from a man aged 55-75 years with active or convalescent COVID-19. The CDR3 is CAISVTGGTDTQYF. CDR3 DNA: TGTGCCATCAGTGTCACGGGGGGCACAGATACGCAGTATTTT.